This TCR beta chain was sequenced during a study of PD-1 blockade in classical Hodgkin lymphoma. Study-wide context: The nivolumab dose that patients received was 3 mg/kg, given intravenously every 2 weeks.

Trimming cost V 6 bases and J 0 bases, with 12 bases left between them. Germline lookup yields CDR1 LNHDA and CDR2 SQIVND (reference sequence). The CDR3 sequence is 15 residues long. All patients relapsed after autologous stem cell transplantation, and brentuximab vedotin exposure varied. The study, taken as a whole, reports: Complete responders' baseline diversity resembled that of newly diagnosed patients. A significant rise in TCR diversity by C4D1 was seen for CD4+ but not CD8+ cells.

To note about this clone: Its target is unknown.

Here immunoSEQ multiplex PCR was the method, and the copy in TCRdb shows in-frame clones only, minus some. The sample records around 66,000 clones, about 70% being singletons. The sequenced sample was peripheral blood mononuclear cells (PBMCs), obtained before the second cycle of nivolumab. This clonotype originated in a human donor with classical Hodgkin lymphoma. The genes are TRBV19 and TRBJ1-5; tentative D call: TRBD1 (5 bases). The CDR3 nucleotides are TGTGCCAGTAGCCTGGGTGGGGGTAGCAATCAGCCCCAGCATTTT. Translating it yields CASSLGGGSNQPQHF. The entire variable domain, with the rest obtained from reference TRBV19 and TRBJ1-5, is as follows: DGGITQSPKYLFRKEGQNVTLSCEQNLNHDAMYWYRQDPGQGLRLIYYSQIVNDFQKGDIAEGYSVSREKKESFPLTVTSAQKNPTAFYLCASSLGGGSNQPQHFGDGTRLSIL.